The present TCR beta chain was sequenced within a study of blood T cells in healthy people across ages. Whole-study results and caveats: Long-lived donors had more naive CD4+ cells and higher diversity than aged donors.

The second PCR ran about 6 to 11 cycles with a sample-barcoded 5' primer and J-beta primers. Each cDNA molecule, via a template-switch adaptor with 12 random nucleotides, was tagged. TCRdb itself ran the 5' RACE reads through MiXCR, one entry per CDR3 protein. The sample carries some 1.6 million distinct CDR3 sequences, almost 35% recorded once. The V gene's germline CDR1 is SQVTM and CDR2 ANQGSEA. V was trimmed by 6 bases and J by 9 bases, leaving 18 bases between them. The CDR3 contains 13 residues. This clonotype was counted many times. What it recognizes is unknown. Sequencing was performed on blood. The chain joins TRBV29-1 to TRBJ2-1; possibly TRBD1 or TRBD2 for D (5 bases each). The sequence came from a woman aged 30 to 39 in good health. The CDR3 DNA is TGCAGCGTCGCCCCAGGGTCGGGGACTGAGCAGTTCTTC. It specifies CSVAPGSGTEQFF.